This T cell receptor beta chain was found in a study of blood T cell repertoires in COVID-19. V was cut by 1 base and J by 6 bases, with 6 bases left in between. The V gene's germline CDR1 is MGHRA and CDR2 YSYEKL. This CDR3 is 13 amino acids long. Per the original data handling: Scientists estimated how many nucleated cells there were by amplifying reference gene primers. Profiled with immunoSEQ multiplex PCR; TCRdb holds only in-frame clones, not every one. The V and J calls and clone size come from that table; D and trimming were worked out from the DNA. The table shows approximately 210,000 clones, with approximately 91% occurring only once.

The sample consisted of peripheral blood. The chain has TRBV4-1 and TRBJ1-4; D gene uncertain. The receptor was isolated from a woman between 40 and 50 years old with acute or convalescent COVID-19. The CDR3 region has the DNA TGCGCCAGCAGCCAAGCCTTATATGAAAAACTGTTTTTT. Protein product: CASSQALYEKLFF.